This T cell receptor (beta chain) was observed in a study of PD-1 blockade in classical Hodgkin lymphoma. Study-level results: By cycle point C4D1, TCR diversity had risen significantly in CD4+ cells (but not CD8+ cells). In newly diagnosed patients, baseline TCR diversity was reportedly below that of healthy donors. For complete responders, baseline diversity was comparable to that of newly diagnosed patients.

Stated time point: cycle 4 day 1 (C4D1), after about 6 weeks of nivolumab. Relapses following autologous stem cell transplantation were seen in all patients, with brentuximab vedotin exposure varying. As concerns this clone: Its antigen is unidentified.

Germline V lookup: CDR1 SGHDN, CDR2 FVKESK. Trimming took off 4 bases at V and 2 bases at J, with 15 bases between the two ends. The CDR3 consists of 15 residues. Libraries were prepared by immunoSEQ multiplex PCR; TCRdb keeps only in-frame clonotypes and omits some of them. This table has over 85,000 clones, about 93% appearing once. This receptor was obtained from a human donor with classical Hodgkin lymphoma. The chain is built from TRBV14 and TRBJ2-7; D ambiguous. The sequenced sample was peripheral blood mononuclear cells (PBMCs), obtained before the fourth cycle of nivolumab. CDR3 amino acids: CASSLGSLSTYEQYF. The CDR3 DNA is TGTGCCAGCAGCCTCGGGTCGCTGAGTACCTACGAGCAGTACTTC.